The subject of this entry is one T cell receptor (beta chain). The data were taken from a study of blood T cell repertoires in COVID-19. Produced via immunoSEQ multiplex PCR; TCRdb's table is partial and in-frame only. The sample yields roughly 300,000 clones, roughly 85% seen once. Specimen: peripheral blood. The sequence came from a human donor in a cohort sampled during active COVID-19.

The CDR3 spells CASSFPGQGYYEQYF. CDR3 sequence (DNA): TGTGCCAGCAGCTTTCCGGGACAGGGTTACTACGAGCAGTACTTC. The chain links TRBV7-9 to TRBJ2-7, with 9 bases that match TRBD1. Germline V gene data show CDR1 as SEHNR and CDR2 as FQNEAQ (reference sequence). The junction had 6 bases not matched to a gene; V was cut back by 3 bases and J by 3 bases. This CDR3 is 15 amino acids long.